This T cell receptor (beta chain) was retrieved from a study of beta chain features in type 1 diabetes. Study-wide background: Over all samples combined, about 99,000,000 sorted cells were examined. Points from the study as a whole: It was among patients, rather than healthy donors, that naive, central memory and Treg TCRB repertoires appeared more similar. Moderately but significantly shorter TCRB CDR3s were found in Type 1 diabetes patients in all four CD4+ subsets. The question left open here concerned HLA type influencing TCRB rearrangement.

CDR3 size: 12 residues. Trimming removed 3 bases from V and 7 bases from J, with 7 bases in between. Per the germline V gene, CDR1 is SGHTA and CDR2 is FQGTGA. cDNA synthesis used the whole RNA isolate, giving expressed TCRB sequences. Assay: immunoSEQ multiplex PCR; the TCRdb copy retains only in-frame clones and omits some. The table has approximately 170,000 clones, around 8% seen once. Blood was collected once per donor into heparin, averaging approximately 110 mL. This clone occurred many times. Its antigen remains unknown. The source is a woman between 35 and 50 years old with type 1 diabetes. Sequencing was done on a sample of central memory CD4+ T cells from blood. V usage is TRBV7-3 and J usage is TRBJ2-1; D is unresolved. CDR3 DNA sequence: TGTGCCAGCAGCTTTAACCGGAATGAGCAGTTCTTC. This codes for CASSFNRNEQFF.